These T cell receptor beta chains were read from a single sample in a study of CD8 T cells in ankylosing spondylitis. Each CDR3 protein is one row after TCRdb ran MiXCR on the 5' RACE reads. The sample lists 470,000 or so distinct CDR3 sequences, 26% occurring once. Sequenced: blood, either unsorted or a sorted T cell fraction (not recorded which). Receptor source: a male donor with ankylosing spondylitis. Both conserved end residues are part of each CDR3. Each record gives: V gene, D gene, J gene, clone size, CDR3 DNA, CDR3 protein. The D gene is left open where the match is weak. Size values are once, few and many counts, or a class for expanded clones, and some rows have none.

TRBV3-1	-	TRBJ2-6	-	TGTGCCAGTTACCTGTCAGGGACTGGGGCCAACGTCCTGACTTTC	CASYLSGTGANVLTF
TRBV3-1	-	TRBJ2-1	-	TGTGCCAGCAGCCAAGCCAGAAACAATGAGCAGTTCTTC	CASSQARNNEQFF
TRBV12-5	TRBD1	TRBJ1-5	-	TGTGCTAGTGGGAGGGGGCTTGGCAATCAGCCCCAGCATTTT	CASGRGLGNQPQHF
TRBV5-4	-	TRBJ2-2	-	TGTGCCAGCAGCTTTCTCGGGATTTACACCGGGGAGCTGTTTTTT	CASSFLGIYTGELFF
TRBV5-1	TRBD1	TRBJ2-5	-	TGCGCCAGCGGAGGACCCGGGACAGGGGTCGAGACCCAGTACTTC	CASGGPGTGVETQYF
TRBV4-2	TRBD1	TRBJ2-5	many	TGTGCCAGCAGCCAAGAACCCCAGGGGGCGGGGGAGACCCAGTACTTC	CASSQEPQGAGETQYF
TRBV20-1	TRBD2	TRBJ2-3	-	TGCAGTGCAACAAGACTAGCGGAAACAGATACGCAGTATTTT	CSATRLAETDTQYF
TRBV30	TRBD2	TRBJ2-1	few	TGTGCCTGGAGTGTACTAGCGGGAGTCGACAATGAGCAGTTCTTC	CAWSVLAGVDNEQFF
TRBV12-3/TRBV12-4	-	TRBJ1-5	many	TGTGCCAGCAGTCCATCGGCGGGACTCGATCAGCCCCAGCATTTT	CASSPSAGLDQPQHF
TRBV20-1	-	TRBJ1-2	-	TGCAGTGCTAGAGGCGGGGGCAGTGACTATGGCTACACCTTC	CSARGGGSDYGYTF
TRBV25-1	TRBD2	TRBJ2-3	-	TGTGCCAGCAGTGAAACTGGGGGGGGTACGCAGTATTTT	CASSETGGGTQYF
TRBV20-1	-	TRBJ1-6	few	TGCAGTGCTAGAGATGATGGACAGTCCAATTCACCCCTCCACTTT	CSARDDGQSNSPLHF
TRBV14	TRBD2	TRBJ2-1	few	TGTGCCAGCAGCCTCACAGCGGGGGCCAATGAGCAGTTCTTC	CASSLTAGANEQFF
TRBV5-1	TRBD1	TRBJ1-1	-	TGCGCCAGCAGCCTACAGGGGATGGGGACTGAAGCTTTCTTT	CASSLQGMGTEAFF
TRBV4-2	TRBD2	TRBJ2-3	-	TGTGCCAGCAGCCAAGAAGGAGAGACTAGCGGGAGATATACGCAGTATTTT	CASSQEGETSGRYTQYF
TRBV20-1	TRBD2	TRBJ2-1	-	TGCAGTGCTAGAGACGCGGGAGCTGAGCAGTTCTTC	CSARDAGAEQFF
TRBV5-1	TRBD2	TRBJ2-2	-	TGCGCCAGCAGCTCTGGCGCGGGAGAAAGAGCCGGGGAGCTGTTTTTT	CASSSGAGERAGELFF